This T cell receptor beta chain came from a study of cytomegalovirus exposure and HLA in healthy donors. Study-wide points: Researchers reported from a later analysis that most CMV-associated TCR beta chains appeared HLA-restricted. TRBV6-2, TRBV6-3 and some other V segments were excluded as indistinguishable.

This clone was observed many times. Its antigen is undetermined. Vbeta (60) and Jbeta (13) primers were used in the PCR. Data came from immunoSEQ multiplex PCR; TCRdb stores just in-frame clones and leaves some out. The table records about 130,000 clones, around 9% of them present only once. Trimming removed 6 bases from V and 6 bases from J, with 14 bases in between. Germline CDR1 and CDR2: WNHNN and SYGVQD (reference sequence). The CDR3 spans 13 residues. This TCR was sampled from a man in his forties in good health and CMV-seronegative. The gene calls are TRBV10-1 and TRBJ1-1; D perhaps matches TRBD1 (6 bases). The sequenced material came from PBMCs. Here the CDR3 DNA reads TGCGCCAGCAGAAACAGGGATATGGCTGAAGCTTTCTTT. This gives the protein CASRNRDMAEAFF.